A selection of T cell receptor beta chains follows, all from one sample in a study of cytomegalovirus exposure and HLA in healthy donors. Sequencing used immunoSEQ multiplex PCR; TCRdb keeps in-frame clones, though not all of them. The sample holds under 200,000 clones, approximately 77% seen once. Sequenced material: PBMCs. All receptors derive from a male donor in good health and CMV-seropositive. CDR3s include the opening cysteine and the closing phenylalanine or tryptophan. D genes are given only for firm matches. For some rows the clone size is stated as once, few or many, or as a class when expanded; others skip it.

D gene	CDR3 length	V gene	J gene	clone size	CDR3 DNA	CDR3 protein
-	13	TRBV6-1	TRBJ1-1	-	TGTGCCAGCAGTGAAACAGGTTACACTGAAGCTTTCTTT	CASSETGYTEAFF
-	11	TRBV30	TRBJ2-7	-	TGTGCCTGGAGCCGGGACATCGGGCAGTACTTC	CAWSRDIGQYF
-	16	TRBV27	TRBJ1-5	once	TGTGCCAGCAGTTCAACAGGGCGGTACTTTAGGCAGCCCCAGCATTTT	CASSSTGRYFRQPQHF
-	12	TRBV11-2	TRBJ1-1	-	TGTGCCAGCAGCTTCTCCCGAGGAGAAGCTTTCTTT	CASSFSRGEAFF
-	14	TRBV6-5	TRBJ1-2	-	TGTGCCAGCACCCGGGGGGTTGGGGCTTATGGCTACACCTTC	CASTRGVGAYGYTF
TRBD1	14	TRBV30	TRBJ1-2	once	TGTGCCTGGAGTGTACAAGTCGAGGGGGCAGCCGCCTTCTTC	CAWSVQVEGAAAFF
-	13	TRBV6-1	TRBJ2-7	few	TGTGCCAGCAGTGGGTGGCCTTCCTACGAGCAGTACTTC	CASSGWPSYEQYF
TRBD1	13	TRBV5-1	TRBJ1-3	-	TGCGCCAGCAGCTTTACAGGGGTCGGCACCATATATTTT	CASSFTGVGTIYF
-	15	TRBV19	TRBJ1-5	few	TGTGCCAGTAGTATAGGCGGGGAAGAGGATCAGCCCCAGCATTTT	CASSIGGEEDQPQHF
TRBD2	13	TRBV2	TRBJ2-5	-	TGTGCCAGCAGTCGCGACGGGGGGGAGACCCAGTACTTC	CASSRDGGETQYF
-	14	TRBV27	TRBJ1-2	few	TGTGCCAGCAGGGACAATTTGGGGCCAGGTGGCTACACCTTC	CASRDNLGPGGYTF
TRBD1	16	TRBV5-1	TRBJ1-2	-	TGCGCCAGCAGCTTGGTGGCGAACCCGGACAGGGCTGGCTACACCTTC	CASSLVANPDRAGYTF
-	18	TRBV4-2	TRBJ2-6	-	TGTGCCAGCAGCCAGAGGTTTAACACGTACTCTGGGGCCAACGTCCTGACTTTC	CASSQRFNTYSGANVLTF
-	13	TRBV29-1	TRBJ2-7	-	TGCAGCGCAGCCCGAGGCAGCTCCTACGAGCAGTACTTC	CSAARGSSYEQYF
-	14	TRBV29-1	TRBJ1-1	-	TGCAGCGTTGAAGGCGGCAGCGATGGCACTGAAGCTTTCTTT	CSVEGGSDGTEAFF
-	15	TRBV7-9	TRBJ2-3	few	TGTGCCAGCAGCCCTGGACAGAATTGGGGAGATACGCAGTATTTT	CASSPGQNWGDTQYF
-	15	TRBV15	TRBJ1-1	-	TGTGCCACCAGCAGAGATTATGGAGGAAACACTGAAGCCTTCTTT	CATSRDYGGNTEAFF
-	13	TRBV7-3	TRBJ2-2	-	TGTGCCAGCAGCTTATTCGGCACCGGGGAGCTGTTTTTT	CASSLFGTGELFF
-	14	TRBV7-6	TRBJ2-1	-	TGTGCCAGCAGCTTAGCGCCGGGTTACAATGAGCAGTTCTTC	CASSLAPGYNEQFF
-	15	TRBV4-3	TRBJ1-1	few	TGCGCCAGCAGCCAAGGATCGTCGGGAAACACTGAAGCTTTCTTT	CASSQGSSGNTEAFF
TRBD1	13	TRBV29-1	TRBJ1-4	-	TGCAGCGTTGCACAGACAGGGGCTGAAAAACTGTTTTTT	CSVAQTGAEKLFF
-	14	TRBV5-1	TRBJ2-7	few	TGCGCCAGCAGCTTGACCGGGAGTAGCTACGAGCAGTACTTC	CASSLTGSSYEQYF
TRBD1	13	TRBV19	TRBJ2-7	-	TGTGCCAGTAGCCTACAGGGGTCGCCCGAGCAGTACTTC	CASSLQGSPEQYF
-	15	TRBV7-9	TRBJ2-3	-	TGTGCCAGCAGCCCCGTGGGGAGGTTAGTTGATACGCAGTATTTT	CASSPVGRLVDTQYF